Detailed here is one T cell receptor (beta chain). These data come from a study of shared clonotypes between healthy human individuals. Overall study context: Aged 18 to 49, the donors were a couple of women and a few men.

Trimming took off 4 bases at V and 1 base at J, with 11 bases between the two ends. The V gene's germline CDR1 is MGHRA and CDR2 YSYEKL. The CDR3 has 15 residues. Some clones are missing from TCRdb's copy, which holds only in-frame ones; the method was immunoSEQ multiplex PCR. Seen here are about 120,000 clones, over 65% observed once, and the top ten hold roughly a quarter. The sequenced sample consisted of memory CD8+ T cells sorted from blood. Documented subset: CD45RO+ cells pooled with CCR7-negative TemRA cells. The clonotype comes from a woman aged 30 to 39 in good health. This chain joins TRBV4-1 and TRBJ1-3, with D tentatively TRBD1 (6 bases). CDR3 DNA: TGCGCCAGCAGCCCCGACAGGACTTCTGGAAACACCATATATTTT. Its protein product is CASSPDRTSGNTIYF.